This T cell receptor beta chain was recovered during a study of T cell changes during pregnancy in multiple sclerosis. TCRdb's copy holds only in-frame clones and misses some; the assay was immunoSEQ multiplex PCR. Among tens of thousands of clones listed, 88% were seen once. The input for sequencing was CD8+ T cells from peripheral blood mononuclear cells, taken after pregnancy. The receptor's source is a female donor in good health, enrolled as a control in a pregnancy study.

The CDR3 region is CASSPSGANSYEQYF. The CDR3 DNA is TGTGCCAGCAGCCCCAGCGGGGCGAACTCCTACGAGCAGTACTTC. V usage is TRBV9 and J usage is TRBJ2-7; 7 bases align to TRBD2. CDR1 is SGDLS and CDR2 is YYNGEE in the germline V gene. CDR3 length: 15 residues. The junction had 7 bases not matched to a gene; V was cut back by 4 bases and J by 0 bases.